The sequence of this T cell receptor (beta chain) was determined in a study of cytomegalovirus exposure and HLA in healthy donors. Looking at the study overall: Sequencing of 150 million to 200 million T cells in an earlier analysis found around 120 million unique TCR beta sequences. Study conclusions and caveats: Across donors, presence/absence analyses took sequencing depth to be roughly uniform. TCR beta V segments were, for the most part, productive about 87% or about 30% of the time in an earlier analysis.

The length of the CDR3 is 12 residues. Trimming stripped 5 bases from V and 5 bases from J, with 9 bases between. Germline V gene data show CDR1 as SGHTA and CDR2 as FQGNSA. PCR primers comprised 60 Vbeta and 13 Jbeta primers. Clones were read by immunoSEQ multiplex PCR, and TCRdb kept only the in-frame ones, dropping some. This sample has fewer than 200,000 clones; 80% occur once, and the top ten carry around 4.4%. Donors in the study were healthy people who gave bone marrow. This clone appeared a few times. Its cognate antigen is unknown. This clonotype originated in a woman aged 45-60 years in good health and CMV-seropositive. Sample: PBMCs. This chain joins TRBV7-2 and TRBJ1-2; possible D gene TRBD1, 5 bases. CDR3 sequence reads: CASSPGGYGYTF. The CDR3 DNA is TGTGCCAGCAGCCCCGGGGGGTATGGCTACACCTTC. Supplemented by reference TRBV7-2 and TRBJ1-2, the full variable domain reads GAGVSQSPSNKVTEKGKDVELRCDPISGHTALYWYRQSLGQGLEFLIYFQGNSAPDKSGLPSDRFSAERTGGSVSTLTIQRTQQEDSAVYLCASSPGGYGYTFGSGTRLTVV.